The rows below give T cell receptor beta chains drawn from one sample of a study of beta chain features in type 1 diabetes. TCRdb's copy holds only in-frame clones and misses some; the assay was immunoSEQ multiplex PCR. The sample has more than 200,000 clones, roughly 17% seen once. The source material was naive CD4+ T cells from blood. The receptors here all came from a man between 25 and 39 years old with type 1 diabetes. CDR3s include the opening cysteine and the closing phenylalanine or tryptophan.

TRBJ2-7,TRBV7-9,CASSLSSGNEQYF
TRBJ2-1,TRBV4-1,CASSQGGRGWNEQFF
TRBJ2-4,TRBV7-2,CASSRALAKNIQYF
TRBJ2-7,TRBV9,CASSAGTGAYYEQYF
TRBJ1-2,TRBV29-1,CSVEPRQGLNYGYTF
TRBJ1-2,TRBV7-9,CASTFPAGSNYGYTF
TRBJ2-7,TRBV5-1,CASSSGQGKGEQYF
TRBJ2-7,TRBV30,CALRASGREEQYF
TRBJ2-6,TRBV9,CASSVAVQGTNVLTF
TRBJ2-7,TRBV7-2,CASSVGQGGYEQYF
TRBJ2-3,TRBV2,CASSATDTQYF